This T cell receptor beta chain was obtained from a study of blood T cell repertoires in COVID-19. Study processing details: The assay estimated nucleated cells by amplifying reference gene primers. Libraries were prepared by immunoSEQ multiplex PCR; TCRdb keeps only in-frame clonotypes and omits some of them. D and trimming come from the DNA, and the V and J calls and clone size come from that table. Of about 120,000 clones listed, approximately 90% are singletons. This CDR3 is 14 amino acids long. The germline V gene encodes CDR1 SGHRS and CDR2 YFSETQ. Between the trimmed V and J ends, which lost 0 bases and 10 bases, there was a span of 13 bases.

The sequencing input was peripheral blood. This receptor was taken from a man in his fifties with acute or convalescent COVID-19. The chain couples TRBV5-1 to TRBJ1-4, with a tentative D call TRBD1 (5 bases). CDR3 DNA sequence: TGCGCCAGCAGCTTGGTTGGGGGGGAAGGAAAACTGTTTTTT. It is translated as CASSLVGGEGKLFF.